Sequencing of this T cell receptor (beta chain) was carried out in a study of blood T cell repertoires in COVID-19. This clone was seen once. Germline CDR1 and CDR2: KGHSH and LQKENI. With 2 bases removed from V and 4 bases from J, the gap between germline ends came to 11 bases. This CDR3 has 15 residues. Libraries were prepared by immunoSEQ multiplex PCR; TCRdb keeps only in-frame clonotypes and omits some of them. Here the sample spans approximately 260,000 clones, roughly 89% being singletons. This clonotype was sampled from a woman between 40 and 50 years old who had recovered from COVID-19. The chain carries TRBV18 and TRBJ1-4, with D possibly being TRBD1 (5 bases). Sequenced sample: peripheral blood. The CDR3 sequence: CASSPSGLVNEKLFF. The CDR3, as DNA: TGTGCCAGCTCACCATCAGGGTTGGTTAATGAAAAACTGTTTTTT.